The 27 T cell receptor beta chains reported below all come from one sample, sequenced in a study of T cell responses to AZD1222 COVID-19 vaccine. The table came from immunoSEQ multiplex PCR; TCRdb's copy has only in-frame clones and leaves some out. The sample contains about 77,000 clones, more than 85% of which appear only once. The sequences come from peripheral blood, collected 28 days after the second AZD1222 dose. Source of these receptors: an adult who received the AZD1222 COVID-19 vaccine.

V is TRBV2 and J is TRBJ2-2; D is undetermined. The CDR3 spans 14 residues. With 6 bases removed from V and 5 bases from J, the gap between germline ends came to 13 bases. Germline V gene data show CDR1 as SNHLY and CDR2 as FYNNEI. The chain's CDR3 is CASSHPLRTGELFF. CDR3 nucleotide sequence: TGTGCCAGCAGCCACCCTCTGAGGACCGGGGAGCTGTTTTTT. Variable domain in full (rest from reference TRBV2 and TRBJ2-2): EPEVTQTPSHQVTQMGQEVILRCVPISNHLYFYWYRQILGQKVEFLVSFYNNEISEKSEIFDDQFSVERPDGSNFTLKIRSTKLEDSAMYFCASSHPLRTGELFFGEGSRLTVL.

The count of this clone is one. This chain links TRBV7-9 with TRBJ1-3; the match to TRBD1 covers 9 bases. Germline CDR1 and CDR2: SEHNR and FQNEAQ (reference sequence). The junction had 9 bases not matched to a gene; V was cut back by 6 bases and J by 0 bases. This CDR3 is 17 amino acids long. The CDR3 loop is CASRQTGTGSSGNTIYF. DNA of the CDR3: TGTGCCAGCAGACAAACCGGGACAGGGAGCTCTGGAAACACCATATATTTT. The entire variable domain, with the rest obtained from reference TRBV7-9 and TRBJ1-3, is as follows: DTGVSQNPRHKITKRGQNVTFRCDPISEHNRLYWYRQTLGQGPEFLTYFQNEAQLEKSRLLSDRFSAERPKGSFSTLEIQRTEQGDSAMYLCASRQTGTGSSGNTIYFGEGSWLTVV.

This clone was seen more than once but under ten times. The CDR3 is CASSLPGTDSNQPQHF. In DNA form, the CDR3 reads TGTGCCAGCAGCTTACCAGGGACGGATAGCAATCAGCCCCAGCATTTT. This chain connects TRBV5-6 to TRBJ1-5, with D perhaps matching TRBD1 (5 bases). The germline V gene has CDR1 SGHDT and CDR2 YYEEEE. The CDR3 runs 16 residues. V lost 2 bases to trimming and J lost 0 bases, with 12 bases between them.

The chain is built from TRBV20-1 and TRBJ1-1, with D possibly matching TRBD1 (6 bases). This CDR3 spans 12 amino acids. Per the germline V gene, CDR1 is DFQATT and CDR2 is SNEGSKA (reference sequence). V lost 3 bases to trimming and J lost 6 bases, with 11 bases between them. Here the CDR3 DNA reads TGCAGTGCTAGTACGGGGGCGGCTGAAGCTTTCTTT. This encodes CSASTGAAEAFF.

The rearrangement links TRBV11-3 to TRBJ2-5; 13 nucleotides match TRBD2. CDR3 length equals 16 residues. V was clipped by 4 bases and J by 5 bases; unmatched bases: 7. CDR1 and CDR2 (germline): SGHNT, YENEEA. The CDR3 sequence is CASSSGLAGEDETQYF. CDR3 sequence (DNA): TGTGCCAGCAGCTCAGGACTAGCGGGAGAAGACGAGACCCAGTACTTC.

This chain connects TRBV5-8 to TRBJ1-2, with a weak D call TRBD1 (5 bases). Germline V gene sequence: CDR1 SGHTS, CDR2 YDEGEE. The CDR3 length is 13 residues. The ends were cut back, 6 bases at V and 12 bases at J, with 21 bases in the middle. This CDR3 is CASTPLTATFDTF. CDR3 nucleotides: TGTGCCAGCACCCCCTTGACAGCCACTTTCGACACCTTC.

This CDR3 is CASSPRVNTVMHGELFF. The CDR3 bases are TGTGCCAGCAGCCCAAGGGTAAACACGGTGATGCACGGGGAGCTGTTTTTT. The V gene is TRBV11-2, the J gene TRBJ2-2; D not resolved. The CDR3 contains 17 residues. Germline V gene data show CDR1 as SGHAT and CDR2 as FQNNGV. Trimming cost V 5 bases and J 7 bases, with 23 bases left between them.

The chain has TRBV3-1 (or the pseudogene TRBV3-2) and TRBJ2-5; TRBD2 matches at 14 bases. Germline trimming cut 7 bases from V and 7 bases from J; bases unmatched to any gene: 14. Germline V lookup: CDR1 LGHDT, CDR2 YNNKEL (reference sequence). The CDR3 is made up of 17 amino acids. The CDR3: CASKPERLAGGPGTQYF. In DNA, the CDR3 is TGTGCCAGCAAGCCCGAACGACTAGCGGGAGGGCCGGGGACCCAGTACTTC.

J is TRBJ2-2 and V is TRBV5-1; TRBD2 is a possible D gene (6 bases). Per germline, CDR1 SGHRS and CDR2 YFSETQ. The CDR3 extends over 12 amino acids. V dropped 5 bases and J dropped 5 bases, with 7 bases sitting between them. In DNA form, the CDR3 reads TGCGCCAGCAGGGAGGGGACCGGGGAGCTGTTTTTT. Translated: CASREGTGELFF.

This clone was detected once. The genes are TRBV27 and TRBJ2-7; D is unclear. V lost 6 bases and J lost 6, with 18 bases in between. CDR3 length: 14 residues. From germline, CDR1 is MNHEY and CDR2 SMNVEV (reference sequence). The DNA of the CDR3 is TGTGCCAGCAGCCCAGCCCGTGGGCTATTCGAGCAGTACTTC. Encoded protein: CASSPARGLFEQYF.

V usage is TRBV6-6 and J usage is TRBJ1-2; 7 nucleotides align to TRBD1. The CDR3 covers 15 residues. Germline V gene sequence: CDR1 MNHNY, CDR2 SVGAGI (reference sequence). The junction had 5 bases not matched to a gene; V was cut back by 4 bases and J by 0 bases. The CDR3 protein is CASSSRQGANYGYTF. CDR3 in DNA: TGTGCCAGCAGTTCCCGACAGGGAGCTAACTATGGCTACACCTTC.

CDR3 nucleotide sequence: TGCAGTGCTAGTGAATGGAGCAACACTGAAGCTTTCTTT. Translated: CSASEWSNTEAFF. This sequence joins TRBV20-1 and TRBJ1-1; D gene uncertain. Germline values: CDR1 DFQATT, CDR2 SNEGSKA (reference sequence). The CDR3 totals 13 residues. V shed 3 bases and J shed 2 bases, with 10 bases lying between them.

The chain carries TRBV18 and TRBJ1-3, with D hard to call. This CDR3 is 16 amino acids long. The V end lost 1 base, the J end lost 0 bases, and 10 bases lay between the germline ends. CDR1 and CDR2 (germline): KGHSH, LQKENI. CDR3 residues: CASSPQGRLSGNTIYF. As DNA, the CDR3 is TGTGCCAGCTCACCACAGGGCCGGCTCTCTGGAAACACCATATATTTT. Complete variable domain (other parts from reference TRBV18 and TRBJ1-3): NAGVMQNPRHLVRRRGQEARLRCSPMKGHSHVYWYRQLPEEGLKFMVYLQKENIIDESGMPKERFSAEFPKEGPSILRIQQVVRGDSAAYFCASSPQGRLSGNTIYFGEGSWLTVV.

This chain joins TRBV12-2 and TRBJ1-4; the table gives TRBD1 as D, unverified against the DNA. TRBV12-2 is an annotated pseudogene. The CDR3 spans 15 residues. CDR3 sequence: CASRSDRGPLEKLFF. DNA for the CDR3: TGTGCAAGTCGCTCAGACAGGGGGCCCTTGGAAAAACTGTTTTTT.

This CDR3 is CASSLGRTSGSTDTQYF. Here the CDR3 DNA reads TGTGCCAGCAGCTTAGGGCGGACTAGCGGGAGTACAGATACGCAGTATTTT. This chain connects TRBV11-3 to TRBJ2-3; the match to TRBD2 covers 13 bases. CDR1 and CDR2 from the germline V gene are SGHNT and YENEEA. With 1 base clipped from V and 3 bases from J, the junction kept 4 bases outside the gene matches. The CDR3 runs 17 residues.

V is TRBV5-4 and J is TRBJ1-3, with D tentatively TRBD1 (6 bases). Germline values: CDR1 SGHNT, CDR2 YYREEE (reference sequence). The CDR3 covers 16 residues. The V end lost 4 bases, the J end lost 2 bases, and 16 bases lay between the germline ends. CDR3 nucleotides: TGTGCCAGCAGCCCTACGGGGGGCAGGACTGGAAACACCATATATTTT. This codes for CASSPTGGRTGNTIYF.

The chain joins TRBV3-1 (or the pseudogene TRBV3-2) to TRBJ1-2; TRBD1 matches 12 bases. CDR3 length equals 17 residues. Germline CDR1 is LGHDT and CDR2 is YNNKEL (reference sequence). The V segment lost 1 base and the J segment 6 bases; nucleotides outside the gene matches: 9. The CDR3 protein is CASSQVVPGTGGNGYTF. The CDR3 DNA reads TGTGCCAGCAGCCAAGTAGTCCCCGGGACAGGGGGCAATGGCTACACCTTC.

This clone was observed a few times. The J gene is TRBJ1-2, the V gene TRBV7-8; tentative D call: TRBD1 (6 bases). The CDR3 is 14 residues long. Trimming stripped 1 base from V and 4 bases from J, with 10 bases between. Germline assignment: CDR1 SGHVS and CDR2 FQNEAQ. The CDR3 reads CASSLVQGGYGYTF. DNA for the CDR3: TGTGCCAGCAGCTTAGTACAGGGCGGCTATGGCTACACCTTC.

The chain joins TRBV7-9 to TRBJ2-7, with TRBD2 identical over 8 bases. The trim removed 3 bases at V and 3 bases at J, leaving 4 bases unmatched. The germline CDR1 and CDR2 sequences are SEHNR and FQNEAQ (reference sequence). This CDR3 has 14 amino acids. The CDR3 nucleotides are TGTGCCAGCAGCTTCAGCGGGAGTATCTACGAGCAGTACTTC. Translation gives CASSFSGSIYEQYF.

V gene TRBV18 combines with J gene TRBJ1-1; 12 bases match TRBD1. J was trimmed by 1 base and V by 4 bases; bases with no gene match: 1. CDR3 length equals 15 residues. Germline-derived CDR1 and CDR2 are KGHSH and LQKENI. This CDR3 is CASSQGQGANTEAFF. CDR3 bases: TGTGCCAGCTCACAGGGACAGGGGGCGAACACTGAAGCTTTCTTT.

This sequence joins TRBV5-1 and TRBJ2-1, with no clear D. With 1 base removed from V and 2 bases from J, the gap between germline ends came to 10 bases. Germline CDR1 and CDR2: SGHRS and YFSETQ. The CDR3 is 15 residues long. CDR3 DNA sequence: TGCGCCAGCAGCTTGTTGCGGCAACCCTACAATGAGCAGTTCTTC. It yields the protein CASSLLRQPYNEQFF.

The chain recombines TRBV7-9 with TRBJ2-5; perhaps D is TRBD1 or TRBD2 (5 bases each). Germline CDR1 is SEHNR and CDR2 is FQNEAQ (reference sequence). CDR3 size: 15 residues. The CDR3 sequence is CSGAAGLDIQETQYF. CDR3 coding DNA: TGTTCCGGGGCCGCAGGACTCGATATCCAAGAGACCCAGTACTTC.

V usage is TRBV5-1 and J usage is TRBJ2-7, with 7 nucleotides matching TRBD2. Trimming took 4 bases from V and 5 from J; bases not matched to a gene: 18. The CDR3 length is 17 residues. The germline CDR1 and CDR2 sequences are SGHRS and YFSETQ. The CDR3 nucleotides are TGCGCCAGCAGCCGTATAGACCTAGGGAGGGGTTCCGACGAGCAGTACTTC. It encodes CASSRIDLGRGSDEQYF.

The rearrangement joins TRBV4-3 to TRBJ1-2, with 7 positions matching TRBD1. The CDR3 runs to 13 residues. V was clipped by 4 bases and J by 8 bases; unmatched bases: 7. CDR1 is LGHNA, CDR2 YSLEER, per germline. The CDR3 DNA reads as TGCGCCAGCAGCCGAACTGACAGGGACGGCTACACCTTC. Translating it yields CASSRTDRDGYTF.

This clone was counted once. The J gene is TRBJ2-2, the V gene TRBV5-1; possibly TRBD1 for D (6 bases). This CDR3 contains 15 residues. Trimming removed 0 bases at V and 7 bases at J, with 13 bases between. Per the germline V gene, CDR1 is SGHRS and CDR2 is YFSETQ. CDR3 residues: CASSLELRGFGELFF. CDR3 in DNA: TGCGCCAGCAGCTTGGAACTCAGGGGATTCGGGGAGCTGTTTTTT.

The chain joins TRBV24-1 to TRBJ2-1, with TRBD2 identical over 10 bases. Germline CDR1 is KGHDR and CDR2 is SFDVKD. CDR3 length equals 15 residues. Losses at the gene ends were 3 bases for V and 6 bases for J; bases not matched to a gene: 4. The CDR3 region is CATSDASGRGNEQFF. CDR3 nucleotides: TGTGCCACCAGTGATGCAAGCGGGAGGGGCAATGAGCAGTTCTTC.

V and J are TRBV5-1 and TRBJ2-5; tentative D call: TRBD2 (5 bases). Per the germline V gene, CDR1 is SGHRS and CDR2 is YFSETQ. This CDR3 is 12 amino acids long. Trimming pared 5 bases from V and 4 bases from J, leaving 9 bases between. CDR3 sequence: CASSSVRETQYF. The CDR3 region has the DNA TGCGCCAGCAGTAGCGTCCGAGAGACCCAGTACTTC.